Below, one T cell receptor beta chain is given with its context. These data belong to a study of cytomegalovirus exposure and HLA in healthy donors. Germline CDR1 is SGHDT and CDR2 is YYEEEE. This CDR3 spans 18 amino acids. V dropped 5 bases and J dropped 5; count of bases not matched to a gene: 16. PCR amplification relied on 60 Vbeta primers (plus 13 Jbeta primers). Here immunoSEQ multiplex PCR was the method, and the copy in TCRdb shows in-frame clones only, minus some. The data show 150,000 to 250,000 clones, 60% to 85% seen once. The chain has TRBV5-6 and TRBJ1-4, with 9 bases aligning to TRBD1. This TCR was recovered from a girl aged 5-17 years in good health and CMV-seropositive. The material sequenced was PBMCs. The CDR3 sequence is CASSRQQDRGFLNEKLFF. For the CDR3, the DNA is TGTGCCAGCAGTCGACAACAGGACAGGGGATTTTTGAATGAAAAACTGTTTTTT.